The clone carrying this TCR beta chain was observed once. The antigen remains undetermined. Described treatment: oral pan-JAK inhibitor, 5-10 mg twice daily. The junction had 9 bases not matched to a gene; V was cut back by 5 bases and J by 0 bases. The CDR3 is 18 residues long. Germline V lookup: CDR1 MGHRA, CDR2 YSYEKL. This record belongs to a study of CD8+ T cells in alopecia areata. Study details: Severity of treated patients was scored by affected scalp percentage.

After isolation, RNA underwent reverse transcription to generate cDNA as the sequencing template. Measured with immunoSEQ multiplex PCR; TCRdb has only the in-frame clones, and not every one. The sample includes some 200,000 clones, 45% to 75% seen only once; the top ten take less than 4%. Study-level results: Because one nonresponder was included, the link of baseline CD8+ expansion to response is considered uncertain. Treatment with tofacitinib significantly lowered scalp clonality and reduced expanded CD8+ clones among the top 100.

This receptor was identified in a human donor with alopecia areata. This chain joins TRBV4-1 and TRBJ2-4; 11 nucleotides align to TRBD1. The specimen was CD4+ T cells sorted from blood, collected at week 4, from a patient treated with tofacitinib. Here the CDR3 reads CASSTGQGGSLAKNIQYF. The CDR3 DNA is TGCGCCAGCAGCACGGGACAGGGGGGGTCACTAGCCAAAAACATTCAGTACTTC.